These T cell receptor beta chains were read from a single sample in a study of PD-L1 blockade in urothelial cancer. Repertoires were generated with immunoSEQ multiplex PCR, while TCRdb's copy carries only in-frame clones and drops some. The data show fewer than 130,000 clones, with approximately 85% seen just once and about 2.2% held by the top ten. Specimen: PBMCs, collected around atezolizumab (anti-PD-L1) treatment. The receptors were sampled from a middle-aged man with urothelial cancer. The CDR3 runs from the conserved cysteine through the conserved F or W. The D gene is left open where the match is weak. Where a row states a size, it is once, few, many or the class of an expanded clone; other rows omit it.

CDR3 DNA: TGTGCCAGCAGCTTGTACCTAGCGGGAGGGCCGTGGTATTTT
CDR3 protein: CASSLYLAGGPWYF
V gene: TRBV5-4
clone size: -
D gene: TRBD2
J gene: TRBJ2-3

CDR3 DNA: TGTGCCACAGGACAGGGCGGAAACACTGAAGCTTTCTTT
CDR3 protein: CATGQGGNTEAFF
V gene: TRBV2
clone size: -
D gene: TRBD1
J gene: TRBJ1-1

CDR3 DNA: TGCGCCAGCAGCTTGATCGGTGGTGGACTAGCTCGAAATGAGCAGTTCTTC
CDR3 protein: CASSLIGGGLARNEQFF
V gene: TRBV5-1
clone size: -
D gene: TRBD2
J gene: TRBJ2-1

CDR3 DNA: TGTGCCAGTAGTACCAGCGGGCGCGCCCCTGGGGACAATGAGCAGTTCTTC
CDR3 protein: CASSTSGRAPGDNEQFF
V gene: TRBV19
clone size: -
D gene: -
J gene: TRBJ2-1

CDR3 DNA: TGTGCCAGTAGTGCCACGGAGGGGCTCTATGAAGCTTTCTTT
CDR3 protein: CASSATEGLYEAFF
V gene: TRBV19
clone size: -
D gene: -
J gene: TRBJ1-1

CDR3 DNA: TGTGCCAGTAGGGCAGGACAGGCGCAAGCTAACTATGGCTACACCTTC
CDR3 protein: CASRAGQAQANYGYTF
V gene: TRBV19
clone size: -
D gene: TRBD1
J gene: TRBJ1-2

CDR3 DNA: TGTGCCAGCAGTTCTCAAAGCGGGGGTCGGGCCTACAATGAGCAGTTCTTC
CDR3 protein: CASSSQSGGRAYNEQFF
V gene: TRBV28
clone size: -
D gene: TRBD2
J gene: TRBJ2-1

CDR3 DNA: TGCGCCAGCAGCCGAGAGGGCCACGAGCAGTACTTC
CDR3 protein: CASSREGHEQYF
V gene: TRBV5-1
clone size: -
D gene: -
J gene: TRBJ2-7

CDR3 DNA: TGCGCCAGCAGCTTAGGACTAGCGGAGGGGGAGACCCAGTACTTC
CDR3 protein: CASSLGLAEGETQYF
V gene: TRBV5-1
clone size: -
D gene: TRBD2
J gene: TRBJ2-5

CDR3 DNA: TGCGCCAGCAGCTTGGAACCCGAAGGGGTCTACGAGCAGTACTTC
CDR3 protein: CASSLEPEGVYEQYF
V gene: TRBV5-1
clone size: -
D gene: -
J gene: TRBJ2-7

CDR3 DNA: TGCGCCAGCGGAATTTCGACAGGGGGCTATGGCTACACCTTC
CDR3 protein: CASGISTGGYGYTF
V gene: TRBV23-1
clone size: -
D gene: TRBD1
J gene: TRBJ1-2

CDR3 DNA: TGTGCCAGCAGTTTAGGGGACAGCTATTTGAACACTGAAGCTTTCTTT
CDR3 protein: CASSLGDSYLNTEAFF
V gene: TRBV28
clone size: -
D gene: TRBD1
J gene: TRBJ1-1

CDR3 DNA: TGTGCCAGCAGCACCCCGGGACTAGCGGCCTACAATGAGCAGTTCTTC
CDR3 protein: CASSTPGLAAYNEQFF
V gene: TRBV9
clone size: -
D gene: TRBD2
J gene: TRBJ2-1

CDR3 DNA: TGTGCCTGGAACGGCGGCTCCTACGAGCAGTACTTC
CDR3 protein: CAWNGGSYEQYF
V gene: TRBV30
clone size: -
D gene: -
J gene: TRBJ2-7

CDR3 DNA: TGTGCCAGCAGTCGAATAGCGGCCCCCAAGGAGACCCAGTACTTC
CDR3 protein: CASSRIAAPKETQYF
V gene: TRBV6-1
clone size: few
D gene: -
J gene: TRBJ2-5

CDR3 DNA: TGTGCCAGCAGTGAAGCAGGGGTTAACACAGATACGCAGTATTTT
CDR3 protein: CASSEAGVNTDTQYF
V gene: TRBV2
clone size: few
D gene: -
J gene: TRBJ2-3

CDR3 DNA: TGTGCCACCTCGGAGGTCTTGCGCTATGGCTACACCTTC
CDR3 protein: CATSEVLRYGYTF
V gene: TRBV28
clone size: once
D gene: -
J gene: TRBJ1-2

CDR3 DNA: TGCGCCAGCAGCTTGGGACAGCACGCGAACACCGGGGAGCTGTTTTTT
CDR3 protein: CASSLGQHANTGELFF
V gene: TRBV5-1
clone size: -
D gene: -
J gene: TRBJ2-2

CDR3 DNA: TGTGCCAGCAGCGTAGCCAACGAGGGAACCGGGGAGCTGTTTTTT
CDR3 protein: CASSVANEGTGELFF
V gene: TRBV9
clone size: -
D gene: -
J gene: TRBJ2-2

CDR3 DNA: TGTGCCTGGAGTACCTGGAGGGACTTCCAGAACACCGGGGAGCTGTTTTTT
CDR3 protein: CAWSTWRDFQNTGELFF
V gene: TRBV30
clone size: -
D gene: -
J gene: TRBJ2-2

CDR3 DNA: TGTGCCAGCAGCCCCACTAGCGGGAGCTCAGATACGCAGTATTTT
CDR3 protein: CASSPTSGSSDTQYF
V gene: TRBV4-2
clone size: -
D gene: TRBD2
J gene: TRBJ2-3

CDR3 DNA: TGTGCCAGCAGTTACGGGACAGCTAGCACAGATACGCAGTATTTT
CDR3 protein: CASSYGTASTDTQYF
V gene: TRBV6-5
clone size: -
D gene: TRBD1
J gene: TRBJ2-3

CDR3 DNA: TGTGCCAGCAGCCCGGGGACAGGGGACAAGCAGTTCTTC
CDR3 protein: CASSPGTGDKQFF
V gene: TRBV11-3
clone size: -
D gene: TRBD1
J gene: TRBJ2-1

CDR3 DNA: TGTGCCAGTAGTTTCCTAGGGCGGGCGGATGAGCAGTTCTTC
CDR3 protein: CASSFLGRADEQFF
V gene: TRBV19
clone size: -
D gene: -
J gene: TRBJ2-1

CDR3 DNA: TGTGCCAGCAGTTTACGGAACAGGGGGGACGAGCAGTACTTC
CDR3 protein: CASSLRNRGDEQYF
V gene: TRBV27
clone size: -
D gene: TRBD1
J gene: TRBJ2-7

CDR3 DNA: TGCAGCGTTGAAACTAACTTACAGGGGAGTGGCTACACCTTC
CDR3 protein: CSVETNLQGSGYTF
V gene: TRBV29-1
clone size: -
D gene: TRBD1
J gene: TRBJ1-2

CDR3 DNA: TGTGCCAGCAGCGCCGACTGGCCCTACGAGCAGTACTTC
CDR3 protein: CASSADWPYEQYF
V gene: TRBV7-9
clone size: -
D gene: -
J gene: TRBJ2-7

CDR3 DNA: TGCGCCAGCAGCCAAGGGGGGGGGCGCGGTGAAAAACTGTTTTTT
CDR3 protein: CASSQGGGRGEKLFF
V gene: TRBV4-1
clone size: few
D gene: -
J gene: TRBJ1-4

CDR3 DNA: TGTGCCACCAGCAGAGAACTAGCGGGAGTAAGAGATACGCAGTATTTT
CDR3 protein: CATSRELAGVRDTQYF
V gene: TRBV15
clone size: -
D gene: TRBD2
J gene: TRBJ2-3

CDR3 DNA: TGTGCCATACCCGGGACAGGGATATATCAGCCCCAGCATTTT
CDR3 protein: CAIPGTGIYQPQHF
V gene: TRBV21-1
clone size: few
D gene: -
J gene: TRBJ1-5

CDR3 DNA: TGTGCCAGCAGCCCGAACTCGGGACTCTCTTTTGGGTTCTTC
CDR3 protein: CASSPNSGLSFGFF
V gene: TRBV7-9
clone size: -
D gene: -
J gene: TRBJ2-1

CDR3 DNA: TGTGCCAGCAGCGCGGGGACTAGTGTTGCGTACGAGCAGTACTTC
CDR3 protein: CASSAGTSVAYEQYF
V gene: TRBV9
clone size: -
D gene: TRBD2
J gene: TRBJ2-7

CDR3 DNA: TGTGCCAGCAGCAGCAGGGGTTACGGAAACACCATATATTTT
CDR3 protein: CASSSRGYGNTIYF
V gene: TRBV5-5
clone size: -
D gene: -
J gene: TRBJ1-3

CDR3 DNA: TGTGCCACCAGCAATACGGACAGTCCGAATCAGCCCCAGCATTTT
CDR3 protein: CATSNTDSPNQPQHF
V gene: TRBV15
clone size: -
D gene: -
J gene: TRBJ1-5

CDR3 DNA: TGTGCCAGCAGCCCCTTGCGGGGCGGAGAGCAGTACTTC
CDR3 protein: CASSPLRGGEQYF
V gene: TRBV7-8
clone size: few
D gene: -
J gene: TRBJ2-7

CDR3 DNA: TGTGCCAGCAGCGTAGTGGGGGCCGGAGCTGAAGCTTTCTTT
CDR3 protein: CASSVVGAGAEAFF
V gene: TRBV9
clone size: once
D gene: -
J gene: TRBJ1-1

CDR3 DNA: TGTGCCAGCAGTACACTGAACACTGAAGCTTTCTTT
CDR3 protein: CASSTLNTEAFF
V gene: TRBV28
clone size: -
D gene: -
J gene: TRBJ1-1

CDR3 DNA: TGTGCCAGCAGTGAACTCATAGCGGAGCAGTTCTTC
CDR3 protein: CASSELIAEQFF
V gene: TRBV6-1
clone size: -
D gene: -
J gene: TRBJ2-1

CDR3 DNA: TGTGCCAGCAGCTTAACGTTGGGGGAGGGCCTTCTCGGGGAGCTGTTTTTT
CDR3 protein: CASSLTLGEGLLGELFF
V gene: TRBV7-3
clone size: -
D gene: TRBD2
J gene: TRBJ2-2

CDR3 DNA: TGCAGCGTTGCAGGAACTAGACTCGAAGCTTTCTTT
CDR3 protein: CSVAGTRLEAFF
V gene: TRBV29-1
clone size: -
D gene: -
J gene: TRBJ1-1

CDR3 DNA: TGTGCCAGCACCCCTCGGACTAGCGGGACCACAGATACGCAGTATTTT
CDR3 protein: CASTPRTSGTTDTQYF
V gene: TRBV7-8
clone size: -
D gene: TRBD2
J gene: TRBJ2-3

CDR3 DNA: TGTGCCAGCAGTGAAAAGACAGGGATGTCACCCCTCCACTTT
CDR3 protein: CASSEKTGMSPLHF
V gene: TRBV6-1
clone size: few
D gene: TRBD1
J gene: TRBJ1-6

CDR3 DNA: TGTGCCTGGAGCGACCGGAGGGAGCAGTACTTC
CDR3 protein: CAWSDRREQYF
V gene: TRBV30
clone size: -
D gene: -
J gene: TRBJ2-7

CDR3 DNA: TGCGCCAGCAGCTTGGCCGGGACAGGGCCCACCGGGGAGCTGTTTTTT
CDR3 protein: CASSLAGTGPTGELFF
V gene: TRBV5-1
clone size: once
D gene: TRBD1
J gene: TRBJ2-2

CDR3 DNA: TGTGCCAGAAGCCCCCGGGACAGGGGGCACAATGAAAAACTGTTTTTT
CDR3 protein: CARSPRDRGHNEKLFF
V gene: TRBV7-5
clone size: -
D gene: -
J gene: TRBJ1-4

CDR3 DNA: TGTGCCAGCAGCCCAGGGACTAGCAATGAGCAGTTCTTC
CDR3 protein: CASSPGTSNEQFF
V gene: TRBV7-3
clone size: -
D gene: TRBD2
J gene: TRBJ2-1

CDR3 DNA: TGTGCCAGCAGTGGGCAGGGGTATAGCAATCAGCCCCAGCATTTT
CDR3 protein: CASSGQGYSNQPQHF
V gene: TRBV28
clone size: few
D gene: -
J gene: TRBJ1-5